Below, 12 T cell receptor beta chains from the same sample are listed, as sequenced in a study of cytomegalovirus exposure and HLA in healthy donors. The primer mix had 60 Vbeta and 13 Jbeta primers. Measured with immunoSEQ multiplex PCR; TCRdb has only the in-frame clones, and not every one. The sample includes over 60,000 clones, approximately 70% of them seen just once. The source material was PBMCs. These receptors were collected from a male donor in good health and CMV-seropositive.

CDR3 nucleotide sequence: TGTGCCACCAGCAGAGACCTAGCGGGGAGCACAGATACGCAGTATTTT. This sequence encodes CATSRDLAGSTDTQYF. The chain has TRBV15 and TRBJ2-3; 9 nucleotides match TRBD2. The CDR3 spans 16 residues. V dropped 0 bases and J dropped 0; count of bases not matched to a gene: 1. Per germline, CDR1 LNHNV and CDR2 YYDKDF (reference sequence).

This clone is a singleton in its sample. Sequence at one end of the junction differs from germline and may be a read error. The V gene is TRBV6-1, the J gene TRBJ1-6, with 8 bases matching TRBD1. The germline gives CDR1 MNHNS, CDR2 SASEGT. The CDR3 sequence is 13 residues long. The CDR3 protein is CTSGQGANSPLHF. DNA for the CDR3: TGTACCAGCGGTCAGGGGGCCAATTCACCCCTCCACTTT.

The chain recombines TRBV30 with TRBJ2-3; 9 nucleotides line up with TRBD2. The germline V gene encodes CDR1 GTSNPN and CDR2 SVGIG (reference sequence). V shed 4 bases and J 4 bases; nucleotides not matched to a gene: 6. This CDR3 spans 14 amino acids. The CDR3 loop reads CAWTSGAAPDTQYF. Here the CDR3 DNA reads TGTGCCTGGACTAGCGGGGCGGCCCCAGATACGCAGTATTTT. The whole variable domain, remainder taken from reference TRBV30 and TRBJ2-3, is SQTIHQWPATLVQPVGSPLSLECTVEGTSNPNLYWYRQAAGRGLQLLFYSVGIGQISSEVPQNLSASRPQDRQFILSSKKLLLSDSGFYLCAWTSGAAPDTQYFGPGTRLTVL.

The V gene is TRBV7-9, the J gene TRBJ1-2; the D gene is possibly TRBD1 (5 bases). Trimming took 4 bases from V and 12 from J, leaving 18 bases between them. The CDR3 is 13 amino acids. Per germline, CDR1 SEHNR and CDR2 FQNEAQ (reference sequence). CDR3 nucleotides: TGTGCCAGCAGCTCCACGGGTCGCCAGGGCGACACCTTC. This encodes CASSSTGRQGDTF. Full variable domain (outside the CDR3, taken from reference TRBV7-9 and TRBJ1-2): DTGVSQNPRHKITKRGQNVTFRCDPISEHNRLYWYRQTLGQGPEFLTYFQNEAQLEKSRLLSDRFSAERPKGSFSTLEIQRTEQGDSAMYLCASSSTGRQGDTFGSGTRLTVV.

This clone was detected only once. The chain combines TRBV5-6 with TRBJ1-1, with D tentatively TRBD1 (5 bases). CDR1 is SGHDT, CDR2 YYEEEE, per germline. V was shortened by 0 bases and J by 0 bases, with 9 bases between the two germline ends. The CDR3 is 15 amino acids. CDR3 in amino acids: CASSLVGGMNTEAFF. The DNA for the CDR3 is TGTGCCAGCAGCTTGGTCGGGGGGATGAACACTGAAGCTTTCTTT.

This clone appeared a single time. The chain carries TRBV7-2 and TRBJ1-1; D not resolved. Germline V gene sequence: CDR1 SGHTA, CDR2 FQGNSA. The CDR3 is 13 residues long. Trimming cost V 3 bases and J 10 bases, with 15 bases left between them. The chain's CDR3 is CASSLQSPRGAFF. CDR3 DNA: TGTGCCAGCAGCTTGCAGAGTCCCCGGGGAGCTTTCTTT.

V usage is TRBV5-1 and J usage is TRBJ1-1; 7 nucleotides line up with TRBD1. The CDR3 covers 15 residues. Germline CDR1 and CDR2: SGHRS and YFSETQ. Unmatched junction bases numbered 10, after V lost 4 bases and J lost 4 bases. The CDR3 here is CASSTRPGGITEAFF. DNA of the CDR3: TGCGCCAGCAGCACACGACCAGGGGGAATCACTGAAGCTTTCTTT.

The V gene is TRBV27, the J gene TRBJ2-1; 14 nucleotides match TRBD2. The CDR3 runs 14 residues. CDR1 is MNHEY and CDR2 is SMNVEV in the germline V gene (reference sequence). J lost 8 bases, V lost 8 bases, and 5 bases had no gene match. CDR3 bases: TGTGCCAGCCGGAGACTAGCGGGAGGGGATGAGCAGTTCTTC. Translated, it gives CASRRLAGGDEQFF.

The gene calls are TRBV6-6 and TRBJ1-5; 8 bases fit TRBD1. CDR1 and CDR2 from the germline V gene are MNHNY and SVGAGI (reference sequence). V was clipped by 6 bases and J by 6 bases; unmatched bases: 10. The CDR3 runs 15 residues. The DNA of the CDR3 is TGTGCCAGCAGCCCCGGGACAGGATCTGGTCAGCCCCAGCATTTT. Amino acids: CASSPGTGSGQPQHF.

This sequence joins TRBV27 and TRBJ1-5; D might be TRBD1 (6 bases). Germline V lookup: CDR1 MNHEY, CDR2 SMNVEV (reference sequence). The CDR3 loop spans 15 amino acids. Trimming took off 3 bases at V and 5 bases at J, with 14 bases between the two ends. The DNA of the CDR3 is TGTGCCAGCAGTTTCGGGGTCTCAGGGGATCAGCCCCAGCATTTT. Its protein product is CASSFGVSGDQPQHF.

V gene TRBV5-1 combines with J gene TRBJ2-1; D ambiguous. V was pared by 0 bases and J by 6 bases, with 4 bases between. CDR1 and CDR2 from the germline V gene are SGHRS and YFSETQ. The CDR3 has 12 amino acids. The DNA for the CDR3 is TGCGCCAGCAGCTTGGCCAGCAATGAGCAGTTCTTC. Residues: CASSLASNEQFF.

This chain connects TRBV4-1 to TRBJ2-2; the D is unclear. The V and J ends lost 1 base and 6 bases respectively, with 6 bases between them. CDR3 size: 13 residues. The germline CDR1 and CDR2 sequences are MGHRA and YSYEKL. This CDR3 reads CASSQVSSGELFF. DNA of the CDR3: TGCGCCAGCAGCCAAGTTAGCTCCGGGGAGCTGTTTTTT.